The T cell receptor (beta chain) under discussion was sequenced for a study of post-analysis software for immune sequencing data. Study-level background: Recorded subtypes: relapsing-remitting, secondary progressive, progressive-relapsing; some patients unannotated.

Notes on this clonotype: The antigen is undetermined.

The study, taken as a whole, reports: By F measure, strong co-clustering occurred among samples prepared in the same batch. Significantly decreased normalized Chao1 diversity was recorded for multiple sclerosis patients relative to controls. A handful of TRBV segments were significantly more frequent in patients than in controls. TRBV5-6, TRBV5-1 and TRBV20-1 were among these segments.

TCR beta libraries were prepared from cDNA with unique molecular identifiers. From roughly 1 to 10 million T cells, 400,000 to 600,000 cDNA molecules were obtained. MiXCR was run by TCRdb on the PCR reads, yielding one entry per CDR3 protein. The data show some 260,000 distinct CDR3 sequences, around 34% seen once. In germline, CDR1 is SGHVS, CDR2 FQNEAQ. This CDR3 is built from 16 residues. V was clipped by 1 base and J by 6 bases; unmatched bases: 7. The V gene is TRBV7-8, the J gene TRBJ1-5, with 9 positions matching TRBD1. The sequence came from a girl aged 5 to 17 with multiple sclerosis. The source material was blood. The CDR3 spells CASSLVRTGEGQPQHF. In nucleotides, the CDR3 is TGTGCCAGCAGCTTAGTTCGGACAGGGGAAGGTCAGCCCCAGCATTTT.